Listed below are T cell receptor beta chains from one sample, sequenced in a study of a mutant IDH1 vaccine in newly diagnosed glioma. These receptors have no identified antigens. Assay: immunoSEQ multiplex PCR; the TCRdb copy retains only in-frame clones and omits some. Of some 23,000 clones in the sample, roughly 70% were seen once. Sequencing was performed on peripheral blood mononuclear cells (PBMCs), taken from a glioma patient whose treatment included an IDH1 peptide vaccine. These receptors originate from a man between 18 and 35 years old with glioma. Some clones in this sample may be carry-over from other donors' samples. The CDR3 runs from the conserved cysteine through the conserved F or W. The D gene is left open where the match is weak. Clone sizes are given selectively: once, few, many, or a class where the clone is expanded.

j_call,d_call,clone_size,v_call,cdr3_nt,cdr3_aa
TRBJ1-4,NA,NA,TRBV15,TGTGCCACCAGCAAAGGGGAGACTAATGAAAAACTGTTTTTT,CATSKGETNEKLFF
TRBJ2-2,TRBD2,NA,TRBV7-3,TGTGCCAGCAGCCCGACTAGCGTCATTACCGGGGAGCTGTTTTTT,CASSPTSVITGELFF
TRBJ2-7,TRBD2,NA,TRBV5-6,TGTGCCAGCAGCCTTAGCGGGGGGGCTCTCGAGCAGTACTTC,CASSLSGGALEQYF
TRBJ2-7,TRBD2,NA,TRBV7-2,TGTGCCAGCAGCTTAGAACTAGCGGGGCCCTACGAGCAGTACTTC,CASSLELAGPYEQYF
TRBJ2-7,NA,NA,TRBV5-8,TGTGCCAGCAGCTTGGGGGCGGGGGCCCCCTACGAGCAGTACTTC,CASSLGAGAPYEQYF
TRBJ2-2,NA,NA,TRBV30,TGTGCCTGGAGGGGGTTAAGGAACACCGGGGAGCTGTTTTTT,CAWRGLRNTGELFF
TRBJ1-2,NA,NA,TRBV29-1,TGCAGCGTTGAAGTCCGACTCCGGGACGGCTATGGCTACACCTTC,CSVEVRLRDGYGYTF
TRBJ2-2,TRBD2,once,TRBV9,TGTGCCAGCAGCGTGGGAGCGGGAGGCTACACCGGGGAGCTGTTTTTT,CASSVGAGGYTGELFF
TRBJ1-1,NA,few,TRBV18,TGTGCCAGCTCACCAACTGAGAAAGGGATGAACACTGAAGCTTTCTTT,CASSPTEKGMNTEAFF
TRBJ1-5,NA,NA,TRBV7-9,TGTGCCAGCAGCTTAGGGACAGAGGGTCAGCCCCAGCATTTT,CASSLGTEGQPQHF
TRBJ2-2,NA,few,TRBV5-5,TGTGCCAGCAGCTTAAGGCGGAACACCGGGGAGCTGTTTTTT,CASSLRRNTGELFF
TRBJ1-1,NA,once,TRBV10-2,TGCGCCAGCAGTAAGACAGGCTTTACTGAAGCTTTCTTT,CASSKTGFTEAFF
TRBJ1-4,NA,NA,TRBV18,TGTGCCAGCTCACCCAACTTGCAGGGCGGTGAAAAACTGTTTTTT,CASSPNLQGGEKLFF
TRBJ1-2,NA,NA,TRBV19,TGTGCCAGTAGTATAGACGGTAACTATGGCTACACCTTC,CASSIDGNYGYTF
TRBJ2-3,TRBD2,NA,TRBV19,TGTGCCACCCTGGGACTAGCGGGGGGAGAGACAGATACGCAGTATTTT,CATLGLAGGETDTQYF
TRBJ1-5,NA,few,TRBV7-9,TGTGCCAGCAGCCGGACAGTCTCACATAGCAATCAGCCCCAGCATTTT,CASSRTVSHSNQPQHF
TRBJ1-1,TRBD1,NA,TRBV5-4,TGTGCCAGCAGCGAACGCAGGGGGGGCACTGAAGCTTTCTTT,CASSERRGGTEAFF
TRBJ2-3,NA,once,TRBV7-2,TGTGCCAGCAGCTTAGCCTGGAGGGGCGGAGAAAGGGCAGATACGCAGTATTTT,CASSLAWRGGERADTQYF
TRBJ2-7,NA,few,TRBV5-8,TGTGCCAGCAGCTATTCGAGGGGGCGGCGGGGCCAGGCAGGGTACGAGCAGTACTTC,CASSYSRGRRGQAGYEQYF
TRBJ2-7,NA,NA,TRBV27,TGTGCCAGCAGTTTACAGAAGCCCTACGAGCAGTACTTC,CASSLQKPYEQYF
TRBJ2-4,TRBD1,NA,TRBV7-2,TGTGCCAGCAGCCGATCCGGGACAGGGGGCGGTGGGGAAAACATTCAGTACTTC,CASSRSGTGGGGENIQYF
TRBJ2-7,TRBD1,NA,TRBV6-5,TGTGCCAGCAGTTACTCCGACAGGGGGCTAAGCGAGCAGTACTTC,CASSYSDRGLSEQYF
TRBJ2-7,TRBD1,NA,TRBV7-8,TGTGCCAGCAGCTTCGGGACAGGGGCGCCCTACGAGCAGTACTTC,CASSFGTGAPYEQYF
TRBJ1-1,NA,NA,TRBV10-3,TGTGCCATCAGTGAGTCTCCTCAGGTGGTGAACACTGAAGCTTTCTTT,CAISESPQVVNTEAFF
TRBJ1-5,NA,few,TRBV6-6,TGTGCCAGCAGTTACATGGGAGCGAGCAATCAGCCCCAGCATTTT,CASSYMGASNQPQHF
TRBJ1-3,NA,NA,TRBV5-1,TGCGCCAGCAGCTTTGGAAACACCATATATTTT,CASSFGNTIYF
TRBJ2-5,NA,NA,TRBV5-1,TGCGCCAGCAGTTACGGGAAAGAGACCCAGTACTTC,CASSYGKETQYF
TRBJ1-3,NA,NA,TRBV29-1,TGCAGCGTCGGGACAATATCTGGAAACACCATATATTTT,CSVGTISGNTIYF
TRBJ2-3,TRBD1,NA,TRBV7-9,TGTGCCAGCAGTTCTCAACAGGGGCGCCCAAGCACAGATACGCAGTATTTT,CASSSQQGRPSTDTQYF
TRBJ2-1,TRBD1,NA,TRBV5-1,TGCGCCAGCAGCTTTACAGCCGGGACAGTAGAGCAGTTCTTC,CASSFTAGTVEQFF
TRBJ2-5,TRBD1,NA,TRBV18,TGTGCCAGCTCAAGGGGACAGGGGTTGGAGACCCAGTACTTC,CASSRGQGLETQYF
TRBJ1-1,TRBD1,NA,TRBV9,TGTGCCAGCAGCGCCTCGACAGGGGGCAACACTGAAGCTTTCTTT,CASSASTGGNTEAFF
TRBJ1-5,NA,NA,TRBV25-1,TGTGCCAGCAGTGACGGCGGGCCTAATCAGCCCCAGCATTTT,CASSDGGPNQPQHF
TRBJ1-2,NA,NA,TRBV7-9,TGTGCCAGCAGCCCCCCCGGCGGATACTATGGCTACACCTTC,CASSPPGGYYGYTF
TRBJ2-6,TRBD1,NA,TRBV7-9,TGTGCCAGCAGCTTCAACCAAGGGGGCGCTGGGGCCAACGTCCTGACTTTC,CASSFNQGGAGANVLTF